The 27 T cell receptor beta chains listed next were all sequenced from one sample in a study of shared clonotypes between healthy human individuals. Profiling relied on immunoSEQ multiplex PCR, and the TCRdb table lists in-frame clones only, not all of them. This sample has some 320,000 clones; 80% to 90% occur once, and the top ten carry 15% to 20%. Input material: memory CD8+ T cells sorted from blood. Subset given: CD45RO+ cells pooled with CCR7-negative TemRA cells. These receptors were collected from a man aged 18 to 30 in good health.

This sequence joins TRBV6-1 and TRBJ2-7; possible D gene TRBD1, 5 bases. V lost 8 bases to trimming and J lost 4 bases, with 18 bases between them. The CDR3 spans 14 residues. The germline gives CDR1 MNHNS, CDR2 SASEGT. CDR3 nucleotides: TGTGCCAGCGGGAAAGTTACAGGTGAATACGAGCAGTACTTC. Amino acid sequence: CASGKVTGEYEQYF.

As to this clone: The junction shows a germline mismatch at one end, possibly a read error. The chain is built from TRBV2 and TRBJ1-5; D remains unclear. Looked up from germline, CDR1 is SNHLY and CDR2 is FYNNEI. The CDR3 loop spans 16 amino acids. In nucleotides, the CDR3 is TGTGCCAGCAGCGAAGGGCAGTCTTATAGCAATCAGCCCCAGCATTTT. Residues: CASSEGQSYSNQPQHF.

This clone came up once. The V gene is TRBV28, the J gene TRBJ2-7; D remains ambiguous. Germline CDR1 reads MDHEN; CDR2 reads SYDVKM. Trimming cost V 3 bases and J 3 bases, with 6 bases left between them. The CDR3 is 12 amino acids. The CDR3 here is CASSLYGYEQYF. The CDR3 bases are TGTGCCAGCAGTTTGTACGGCTACGAGCAGTACTTC.

The CDR3 sequence: CARSFPLAGPGNEQFF. The DNA for the CDR3 is TGTGCCAGAAGCTTCCCCTTGGCGGGCCCAGGGAATGAGCAGTTCTTC. The rearrangement links TRBV5-3 to TRBJ2-1, with D perhaps given as TRBD1 or TRBD2 (5 bases each). Being an ORF, TRBV5-3 has a function that is uncertain. The CDR3 sequence is 16 residues long. V was pared by 2 bases and J by 7 bases, with 19 bases between.

In regard to this clone: The sample has other DNA sequences that encode this CDR3 too. The chain couples TRBV5-1 to TRBJ2-7; tentative D call: TRBD1 (6 bases). The V end lost 1 base, the J end lost 4 bases, and 9 bases lay between the germline ends. The CDR3 length is 13 residues. The germline V gene encodes CDR1 SGHRS and CDR2 YFSETQ. CDR3 residues: CASSLRQGYEQYF. CDR3 coding DNA: TGCGCCAGCAGCTTGAGGCAGGGGTACGAGCAGTACTTC.

The rearrangement joins TRBV5-1 to TRBJ1-4; TRBD1 agrees at 8 bases. In germline, CDR1 is SGHRS, CDR2 YFSETQ. The CDR3 covers 14 residues. Losses at the gene ends were 4 bases for V and 8 bases for J; bases not matched to a gene: 7. The DNA for the CDR3 is TGCGCCAGCAGCAAAGGACAGGGAGGCGAAAAACTGTTTTTT. Encoded protein: CASSKGQGGEKLFF.

This clone was counted many times. The chain combines TRBV10-3 with TRBJ2-3, with 7 bases aligning to TRBD1. Germline loops: CDR1 ENHRY, CDR2 SYGVKD. V shed 4 bases, J shed 0 bases, and the junction held 7 bases outside the gene matches. CDR3 length equals 16 residues. The CDR3 here is CAISAPLTGSTDTQYF. The CDR3 DNA sequence: TGTGCCATCAGTGCGCCCTTGACAGGGAGCACAGATACGCAGTATTTT.

This clone showed up just once. V gene TRBV5-1 combines with J gene TRBJ1-1; maybe TRBD1 (5 bases). From germline, CDR1 is SGHRS and CDR2 YFSETQ. The CDR3 contains 14 residues. The ends were cut back, 4 bases at V and 2 bases at J, with 12 bases in the middle. Here the CDR3 DNA reads TGCGCCAGCAGCCTCCTAGACAGCAACACTGAAGCTTTCTTT. The encoded protein is CASSLLDSNTEAFF. Supplemented by reference TRBV5-1 and TRBJ1-1, the full variable domain reads KAGVTQTPRYLIKTRGQQVTLSCSPISGHRSVSWYQQTPGQGLQFLFEYFSETQRNKGNFPGRFSGRQFSNSRSEMNVSTLELGDSALYLCASSLLDSNTEAFFGQGTRLTVV.

V and J are TRBV29-1 and TRBJ2-3; 8 nucleotides align to TRBD2. The germline V gene has CDR1 SQVTM and CDR2 ANQGSEA. This CDR3 has 16 amino acids. V lost 1 base and J lost 6; bases outside the gene matches: 12. The CDR3 nucleotides are TGCAGCGTTGAAGTTGTAGCGGGGCACCCTGGGGATACGCAGTATTTT. Its protein product is CSVEVVAGHPGDTQYF.

This chain connects TRBV4-1 to TRBJ2-7, with D perhaps TRBD1 (6 bases). CDR1 is MGHRA and CDR2 is YSYEKL in the germline V gene. The CDR3 has 15 amino acids. V was trimmed by 0 bases and J by 2 bases, leaving 11 bases between them. Written as DNA, the CDR3 is TGCGCCAGCAGCCAAGAACAGGGATTACCCTACGAGCAGTACTTC. Its translation: CASSQEQGLPYEQYF.

The gene calls are TRBV10-3 and TRBJ2-7; tentatively, D is TRBD1 or TRBD2 (5 bases each). The CDR3 is 15 amino acids. Germline V gives CDR1 ENHRY, CDR2 SYGVKD. Trimming cost V 0 bases and J 2 bases, with 11 bases left between them. The CDR3 DNA follows: TGTGCCATCAGTGAGTCCATGGGGGATCCCTACGAGCAGTACTTC. Translation gives CAISESMGDPYEQYF.

The chain combines TRBV27 with TRBJ1-1; no clear D. Germline V gene lookup returns CDR1 MNHEY and CDR2 SMNVEV (reference sequence). The CDR3 runs to 14 residues. V lost 4 bases and J 0 bases, leaving 9 bases between the germline ends. The CDR3 nucleotides are TGTGCCAGCAGTTCGGGCGGGCTGAACACTGAAGCTTTCTTT. Translating gives CASSSGGLNTEAFF.

This sequence joins TRBV2 and TRBJ1-5; D not certain. From germline, CDR1 is SNHLY and CDR2 FYNNEI. There are 15 residues in the CDR3. V lost 3 bases and J 1 base, leaving 10 bases between the germline ends. CDR3 region: CASSDGLNSNQPQHF. For the CDR3, the DNA is TGTGCCAGCAGTGACGGGTTGAACAGCAATCAGCCCCAGCATTTT.

In its sample, this clone was seen once. The chain links TRBV7-8 to TRBJ2-5; no reliable D call. The germline V and J ends were trimmed by 3 bases and 2 bases, with 4 bases remaining between them. Germline V gene sequence: CDR1 SGHVS, CDR2 FQNEAQ. There are 12 residues in the CDR3. CDR3 sequence (DNA): TGTGCCAGCAGCTTTGGGCAAGAGACCCAGTACTTC. This encodes CASSFGQETQYF. Using reference TRBV7-8 and TRBJ2-5 for the parts outside the CDR3, the full variable domain is GAGVSQSPRYKVAKRGQDVALRCDPISGHVSLFWYQQALGQGPEFLTYFQNEAQLDKSGLPSDRFFAERPEGSVSTLKIQRTQQEDSAVYLCASSFGQETQYFGPGTRLLVL.

V usage is TRBV12-5 and J usage is TRBJ2-1; maybe TRBD2 (5 bases). This CDR3 spans 13 amino acids. The V end was cut by 6 bases, the J end by 6 bases, with 12 bases between. Looked up from germline, CDR1 is LGHNT and CDR2 is FRNRAP. This chain's CDR3 is CASGGLPRNEQFF. CDR3 DNA: TGTGCTAGTGGAGGACTCCCTCGCAATGAGCAGTTCTTC.

This clone was picked up a small number of times. This chain uses TRBV30 with TRBJ1-6, with a weak D call TRBD1 (6 bases). CDR3 size: 15 residues. The germline gives CDR1 GTSNPN, CDR2 SVGIG (reference sequence). V lost 2 bases and J 7 bases, leaving 15 bases between the germline ends. CDR3: CAWSRQGNLNSPLHF. DNA of the CDR3: TGTGCCTGGAGTCGTCAGGGGAATTTAAATTCACCCCTCCACTTT.

The chain uses TRBV4-1 and TRBJ2-1, with 9 positions matching TRBD1. The CDR3 spans 13 residues. Germline V gives CDR1 MGHRA, CDR2 YSYEKL. The V and J ends lost 3 bases and 8 bases, in that order; junction bases with no gene match: 2. For the CDR3, the DNA is TGCGCCAGCAGCCAGGACAGGGGTTATGAGCAGTTCTTC. It is translated as CASSQDRGYEQFF.

This chain links TRBV6-6 with TRBJ1-1, with 8 bases that match TRBD1. Per the germline V gene, CDR1 is MNHNY and CDR2 is SVGAGI (reference sequence). The V segment lost 5 bases and the J segment 6 bases; nucleotides outside the gene matches: 11. The CDR3 runs 15 residues. The CDR3 spells CASSNLRTGWAEAFF. The DNA of the CDR3 is TGTGCCAGCAGTAATCTCAGGACAGGGTGGGCTGAAGCTTTCTTT.

V and J are TRBV15 and TRBJ2-5; D gene unclear. This CDR3 comprises 17 residues. The V gene's germline CDR1 is LNHNV and CDR2 YYDKDF (reference sequence). V was cut by 0 bases and J by 1 base, with 15 bases left in between. The CDR3 is CATSRDGQVLFQETQYF. The DNA of the CDR3 is TGTGCCACCAGCAGAGATGGTCAGGTCCTTTTCCAAGAGACCCAGTACTTC.

CDR3 sequence reads: CATSESGRWYEQYF. DNA of the CDR3: TGTGCCACCAGCGAGAGTGGGCGGTGGTACGAGCAGTACTTC. This sequence joins TRBV15 and TRBJ2-7; D unresolved. Per the germline V gene, CDR1 is LNHNV and CDR2 is YYDKDF (reference sequence). Between the trimmed V and J ends, which lost 5 bases and 4 bases, there was a span of 15 bases. The CDR3 runs 14 residues. The whole variable domain, remainder taken from reference TRBV15 and TRBJ2-7, is DAMVIQNPRYQVTQFGKPVTLSCSQTLNHNVMYWYQQKSSQAPKLLFHYYDKDFNNEADTPDNFQSRRPNTSFCFLDIRSPGLGDTAMYLCATSESGRWYEQYFGPGTRLTVT.

The chain uses TRBV19 and TRBJ2-1; 10 positions agree with TRBD1. V was pared by 5 bases and J by 4 bases, with 5 bases of the junction left unmatched. Looked up from germline, CDR1 is LNHDA and CDR2 is SQIVND (reference sequence). The CDR3 runs 15 residues. The CDR3 here is CASSLTGGVYNEQFF. The DNA for the CDR3 is TGTGCCAGTAGTTTGACAGGGGGCGTTTACAATGAGCAGTTCTTC. Supplemented by reference TRBV19 and TRBJ2-1, the full variable domain reads DGGITQSPKYLFRKEGQNVTLSCEQNLNHDAMYWYRQDPGQGLRLIYYSQIVNDFQKGDIAEGYSVSREKKESFPLTVTSAQKNPTAFYLCASSLTGGVYNEQFFGPGTRLTVL.

The chain has TRBV29-1 and TRBJ2-1; weak D call: TRBD1 (6 bases). Germline lookup yields CDR1 SQVTM and CDR2 ANQGSEA. The CDR3 contains 14 residues. V was pared by 3 bases and J by 8 bases, with 17 bases between. The CDR3 DNA reads as TGCAGCGTTGATTTTGGGGGCGCGGTGTATGAGCAGTTCTTC. Its protein is CSVDFGGAVYEQFF.

The V and J genes are TRBV7-9 and TRBJ2-7; the match to TRBD2 covers 7 bases. Germline lookup yields CDR1 SEHNR and CDR2 FQNEAQ (reference sequence). Losses at the gene ends were 2 bases for V and 4 bases for J; bases not matched to a gene: 5. The CDR3 contains 14 residues. The CDR3 DNA reads TGTGCCAGCAGCTTACCGGGAGGTGGGTACGAGCAGTACTTC. It codes for CASSLPGGGYEQYF.

This rearrangement joins TRBV6-5 to TRBJ1-4; D perhaps matches TRBD1 (6 bases). V was pared by 0 bases and J by 8 bases, with 10 bases between. The germline V gene encodes CDR1 MNHEY and CDR2 SVGAGI. The CDR3 has 14 residues. The CDR3 sequence: CASSYSQGGEKLFF. CDR3 DNA sequence: TGTGCCAGCAGTTACTCACAGGGTGGAGAAAAACTGTTTTTT.

This clone has just one count. The chain joins TRBV27 to TRBJ2-6, with D perhaps TRBD2 (5 bases). V lost 9 bases and J lost 2, with 8 bases in between. The germline CDR1 and CDR2 sequences are MNHEY and SMNVEV (reference sequence). The CDR3 runs 13 residues. CDR3 DNA: TGTGCCAGGGCGGGCCCTGGGGCCAACGTCCTGACTTTC. This translates into CARAGPGANVLTF.

V is TRBV7-2 and J is TRBJ1-1; D is unclear. The CDR3 is made up of 13 amino acids. Germline CDR1 is SGHTA and CDR2 is FQGNSA. V dropped 5 bases and J dropped 1 base, with 8 bases sitting between them. CDR3 DNA: TGTGCCAGCAGCAGGGTAACGAACACTGAAGCTTTCTTT. Its protein is CASSRVTNTEAFF. The whole variable domain, filled in from reference TRBV7-2 and TRBJ1-1, reads GAGVSQSPSNKVTEKGKDVELRCDPISGHTALYWYRQSLGQGLEFLIYFQGNSAPDKSGLPSDRFSAERTGGSVSTLTIQRTQQEDSAVYLCASSRVTNTEAFFGQGTRLTVV.

The V gene is TRBV25-1, the J gene TRBJ2-2, with D possibly being TRBD2 (6 bases). Per germline, CDR1 MGHDK and CDR2 SYGVNS. The CDR3 covers 13 residues. Between the trimmed V and J ends, which lost 2 bases and 7 bases, there was a span of 8 bases. This CDR3 is CASSEQGGGELFF. For the CDR3, the DNA is TGTGCCAGCAGTGAACAGGGAGGCGGGGAGCTGTTTTTT. Together with reference TRBV25-1 and TRBJ2-2, the CDR3 gives the full variable domain: EADIYQTPRYLVIGTGKKITLECSQTMGHDKMYWYQQDPGMELHLIHYSYGVNSTEKGDLSSESTVSRIRTEHFPLTLESARPSHTSQYLCASSEQGGGELFFGEGSRLTVL.